This entry is about one T cell receptor (beta chain). The CDR3 has 17 residues. This entry comes from a study of blood T cell repertoires in COVID-19. Study summary: Samples representing acute and convalescent COVID-19 were sourced from the United States, Italy and Spain.

Profiling relied on immunoSEQ multiplex PCR, and the TCRdb table lists in-frame clones only, not all of them. This table has approximately 150,000 clones, about 84% appearing once. The sequencing input was PBMCs or T cells enriched from blood (not recorded which). The source is a woman between 40 and 55 years old with acute COVID-19. This chain connects TRBV21-1 to TRBJ2-7; the DNA was not used to check the table's D call, TRBD1. TRBV21-1 is labeled a pseudogene. CDR3 in DNA: TGTGCCAGCAGCACCGGTAGGACAGGGGATGACGCCTACGAGCAGTACTTC. Amino acid sequence: CASSTGRTGDDAYEQYF.